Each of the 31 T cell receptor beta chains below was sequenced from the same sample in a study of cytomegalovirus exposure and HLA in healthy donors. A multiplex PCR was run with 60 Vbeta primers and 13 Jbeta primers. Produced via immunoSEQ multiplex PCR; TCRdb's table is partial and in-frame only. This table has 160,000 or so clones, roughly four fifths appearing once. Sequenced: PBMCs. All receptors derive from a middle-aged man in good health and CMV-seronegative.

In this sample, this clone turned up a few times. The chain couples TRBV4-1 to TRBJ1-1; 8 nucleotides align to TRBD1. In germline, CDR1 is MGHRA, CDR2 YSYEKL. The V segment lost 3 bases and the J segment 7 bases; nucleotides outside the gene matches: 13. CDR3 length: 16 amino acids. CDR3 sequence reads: CASSHSRTGTADEAFF. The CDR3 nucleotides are TGCGCCAGCAGCCATTCTCGGACAGGGACTGCGGATGAAGCTTTCTTT.

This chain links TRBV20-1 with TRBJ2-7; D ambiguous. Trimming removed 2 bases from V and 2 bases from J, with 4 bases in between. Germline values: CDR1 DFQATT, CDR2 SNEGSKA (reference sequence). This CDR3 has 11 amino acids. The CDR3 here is CSARPTYEQYF. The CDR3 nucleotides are TGCAGTGCTAGACCTACCTACGAGCAGTACTTC.

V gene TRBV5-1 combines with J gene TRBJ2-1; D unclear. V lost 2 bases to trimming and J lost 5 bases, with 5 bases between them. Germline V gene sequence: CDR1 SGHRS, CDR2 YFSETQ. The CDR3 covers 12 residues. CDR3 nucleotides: TGCGCCAGCAGCTTCCTTAACAATGAGCAGTTCTTC. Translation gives CASSFLNNEQFF. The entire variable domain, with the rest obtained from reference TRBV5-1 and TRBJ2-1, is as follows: KAGVTQTPRYLIKTRGQQVTLSCSPISGHRSVSWYQQTPGQGLQFLFEYFSETQRNKGNFPGRFSGRQFSNSRSEMNVSTLELGDSALYLCASSFLNNEQFFGPGTRLTVL.

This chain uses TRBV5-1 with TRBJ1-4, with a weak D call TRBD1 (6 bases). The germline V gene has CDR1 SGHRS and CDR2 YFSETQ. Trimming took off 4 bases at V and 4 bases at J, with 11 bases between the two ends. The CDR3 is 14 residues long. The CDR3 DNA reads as TGCGCCAGCAGCCTTCAGGGGTTTAATGAAAAACTGTTTTTT. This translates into CASSLQGFNEKLFF.

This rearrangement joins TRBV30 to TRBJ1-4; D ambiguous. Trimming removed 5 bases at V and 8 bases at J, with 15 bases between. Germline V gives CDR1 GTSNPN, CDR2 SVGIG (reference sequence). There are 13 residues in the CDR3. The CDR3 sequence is CAWGRTLAEKLFF. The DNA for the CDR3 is TGTGCCTGGGGGAGGACCCTTGCGGAAAAACTGTTTTTT.

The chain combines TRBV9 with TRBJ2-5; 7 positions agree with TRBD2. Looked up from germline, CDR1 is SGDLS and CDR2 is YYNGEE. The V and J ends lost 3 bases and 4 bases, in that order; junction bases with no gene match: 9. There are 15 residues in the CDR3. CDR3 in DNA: TGTGCCAGCAGCGCCCGGGTAGCGGGTAGAGAGACCCAGTACTTC. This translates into CASSARVAGRETQYF. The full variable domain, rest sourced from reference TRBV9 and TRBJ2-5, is DSGVTQTPKHLITATGQRVTLRCSPRSGDLSVYWYQQSLDQGLQFLIQYYNGEERAKGNILERFSAQQFPDLHSELNLSSLELGDSALYFCASSARVAGRETQYFGPGTRLLVL.

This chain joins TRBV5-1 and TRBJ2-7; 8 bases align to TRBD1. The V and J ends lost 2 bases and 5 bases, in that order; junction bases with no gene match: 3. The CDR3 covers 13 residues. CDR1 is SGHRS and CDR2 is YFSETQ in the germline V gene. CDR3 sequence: CASSLGQGNEQYF. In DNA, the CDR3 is TGCGCCAGCAGCTTAGGACAGGGTAACGAGCAGTACTTC.

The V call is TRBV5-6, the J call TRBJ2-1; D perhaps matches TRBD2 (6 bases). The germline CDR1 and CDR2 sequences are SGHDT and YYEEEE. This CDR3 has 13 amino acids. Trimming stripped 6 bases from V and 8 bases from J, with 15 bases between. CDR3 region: CASIFNRGDEQFF. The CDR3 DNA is TGTGCCAGCATCTTCAACCGCGGGGATGAGCAGTTCTTC.

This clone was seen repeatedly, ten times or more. In DNA, the CDR3 is TGTGCCAGCAGCGAGGGACATTCCCCCGGGGAGCTGTTTTTT. This codes for CASSEGHSPGELFF. The genes are TRBV5-4 and TRBJ2-2, with a possible D match to TRBD1 (6 bases). This CDR3 region has 14 residues. V was trimmed by 4 bases and J by 6 bases, leaving 13 bases between them. CDR1 and CDR2 (germline): SGHNT, YYREEE (reference sequence). Full variable domain (missing parts from reference TRBV5-4 and TRBJ2-2): ETGVTQSPTHLIKTRGQQVTLRCSSQSGHNTVSWYQQALGQGPQFIFQYYREEENGRGNFPPRFSGLQFPNYSSELNVNALELDDSALYLCASSEGHSPGELFFGEGSRLTVL.

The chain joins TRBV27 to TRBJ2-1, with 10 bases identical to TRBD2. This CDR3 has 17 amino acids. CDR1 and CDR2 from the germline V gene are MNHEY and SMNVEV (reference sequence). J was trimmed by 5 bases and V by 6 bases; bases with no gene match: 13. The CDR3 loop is CASSLTPSGSINNEQFF. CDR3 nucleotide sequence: TGTGCCAGCAGCCTCACTCCTAGCGGGAGTATAAACAATGAGCAGTTCTTC.

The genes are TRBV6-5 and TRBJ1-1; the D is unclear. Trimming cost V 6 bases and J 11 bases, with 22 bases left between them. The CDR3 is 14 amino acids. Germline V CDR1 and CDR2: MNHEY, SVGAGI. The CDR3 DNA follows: TGTGCCAGCAGAGACCATTTGGGCCTACGGCTGGCTTTCTTT. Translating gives CASRDHLGLRLAFF.

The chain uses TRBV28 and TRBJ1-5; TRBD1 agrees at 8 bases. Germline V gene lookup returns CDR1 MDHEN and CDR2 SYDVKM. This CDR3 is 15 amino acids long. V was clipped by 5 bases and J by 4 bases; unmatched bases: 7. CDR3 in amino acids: CASSNGQGGNQPQHF. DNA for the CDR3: TGTGCCAGCAGTAACGGACAGGGCGGTAATCAGCCCCAGCATTTT.

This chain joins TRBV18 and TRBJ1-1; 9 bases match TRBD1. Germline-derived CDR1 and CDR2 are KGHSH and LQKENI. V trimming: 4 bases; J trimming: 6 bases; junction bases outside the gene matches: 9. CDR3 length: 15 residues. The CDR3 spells CASSLAGTGFPEAFF. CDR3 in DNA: TGTGCCAGCTCACTAGCGGGGACAGGGTTCCCTGAAGCTTTCTTT.

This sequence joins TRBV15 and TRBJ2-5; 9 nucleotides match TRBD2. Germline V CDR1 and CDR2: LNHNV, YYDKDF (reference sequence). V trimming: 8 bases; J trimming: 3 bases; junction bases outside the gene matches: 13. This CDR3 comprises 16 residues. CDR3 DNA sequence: TGTGCCACCGCTGAGGGCGGGACTAGCCTGAAAGAGACCCAGTACTTC. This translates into CATAEGGTSLKETQYF.

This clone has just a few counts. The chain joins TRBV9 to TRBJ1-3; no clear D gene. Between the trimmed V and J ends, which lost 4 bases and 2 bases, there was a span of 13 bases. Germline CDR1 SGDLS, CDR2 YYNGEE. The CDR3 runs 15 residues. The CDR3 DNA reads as TGTGCCAGCAGCCCCGGAGGAGTTGCTGGAAACACCATATATTTT. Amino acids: CASSPGGVAGNTIYF.

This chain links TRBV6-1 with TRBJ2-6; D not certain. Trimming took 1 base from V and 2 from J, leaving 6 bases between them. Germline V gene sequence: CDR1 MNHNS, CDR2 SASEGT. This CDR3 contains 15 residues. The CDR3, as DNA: TGTGCCAGCAGTGAAGAACGGGCTGGGGCCAACGTCCTGACTTTC. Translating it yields CASSEERAGANVLTF.

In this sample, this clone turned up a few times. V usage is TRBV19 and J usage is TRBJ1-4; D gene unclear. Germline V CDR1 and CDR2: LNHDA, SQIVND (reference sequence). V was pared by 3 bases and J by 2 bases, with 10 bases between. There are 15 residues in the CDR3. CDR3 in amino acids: CASSMRRPTNEKLFF. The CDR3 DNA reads TGTGCCAGTAGTATGCGCAGGCCTACTAATGAAAAACTGTTTTTT.

The CDR3 nucleotides are TGCGCCAGCAGCCCGGGGACATGGGGCACAGATACGCAGTATTTT. Protein sequence: CASSPGTWGTDTQYF. The gene calls are TRBV5-1 and TRBJ2-3, with TRBD1 as a possible D gene (6 bases). The V gene's germline CDR1 is SGHRS and CDR2 YFSETQ. V gave up 4 bases and J gave up 1 base, with 13 bases separating them. This CDR3 region has 15 residues.

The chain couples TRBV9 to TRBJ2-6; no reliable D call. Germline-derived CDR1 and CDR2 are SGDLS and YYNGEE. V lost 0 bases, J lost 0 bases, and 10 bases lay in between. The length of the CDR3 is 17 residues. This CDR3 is CASSVALSVSGANVLTF. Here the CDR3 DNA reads TGTGCCAGCAGCGTAGCTCTGAGCGTCTCTGGGGCCAACGTCCTGACTTTC.

The CDR3 here is CASSPGTSGKNEQYF. CDR3 nucleotides: TGTGCCAGCAGTCCCGGGACTAGCGGGAAGAACGAGCAGTACTTC. The chain is built from TRBV27 and TRBJ2-7; 13 positions match TRBD2. V lost 5 bases and J lost 5; bases outside the gene matches: 6. Germline V gene data show CDR1 as MNHEY and CDR2 as SMNVEV (reference sequence). The CDR3 is 15 amino acids.

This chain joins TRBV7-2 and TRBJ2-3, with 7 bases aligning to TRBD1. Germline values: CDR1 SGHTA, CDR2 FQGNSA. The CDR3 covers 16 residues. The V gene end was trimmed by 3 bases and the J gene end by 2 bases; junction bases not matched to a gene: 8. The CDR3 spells CASSFRGSGHTDTQYF. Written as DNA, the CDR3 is TGTGCCAGCAGCTTCAGGGGGAGTGGGCACACAGATACGCAGTATTTT.

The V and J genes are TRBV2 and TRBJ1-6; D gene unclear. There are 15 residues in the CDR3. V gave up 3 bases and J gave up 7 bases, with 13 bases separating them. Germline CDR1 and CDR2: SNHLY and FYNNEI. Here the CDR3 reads CASSDRRGFNSPLHF. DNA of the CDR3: TGTGCCAGCAGTGATAGACGGGGTTTCAATTCACCCCTCCACTTT.

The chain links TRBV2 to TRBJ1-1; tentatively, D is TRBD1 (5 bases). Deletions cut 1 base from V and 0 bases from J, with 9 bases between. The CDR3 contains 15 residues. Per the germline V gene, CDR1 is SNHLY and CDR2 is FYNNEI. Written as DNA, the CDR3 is TGTGCCAGCAGTGAAGGCTCAGGGCTGAACACTGAAGCTTTCTTT. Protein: CASSEGSGLNTEAFF. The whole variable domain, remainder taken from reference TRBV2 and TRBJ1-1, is EPEVTQTPSHQVTQMGQEVILRCVPISNHLYFYWYRQILGQKVEFLVSFYNNEISEKSEIFDDQFSVERPDGSNFTLKIRSTKLEDSAMYFCASSEGSGLNTEAFFGQGTRLTVV.

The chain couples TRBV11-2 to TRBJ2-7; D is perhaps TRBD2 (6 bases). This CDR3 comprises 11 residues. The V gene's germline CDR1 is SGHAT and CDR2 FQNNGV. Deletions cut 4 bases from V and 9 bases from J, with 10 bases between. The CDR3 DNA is TGTGCCAGCAGCTCGGGGGACTGGCAGTACTTC. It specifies CASSSGDWQYF.

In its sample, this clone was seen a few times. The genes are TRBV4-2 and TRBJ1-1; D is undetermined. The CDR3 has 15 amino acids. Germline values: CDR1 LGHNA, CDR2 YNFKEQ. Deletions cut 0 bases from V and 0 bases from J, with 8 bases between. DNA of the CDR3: TGTGCCAGCAGCCAAGATGGGGAGATGAACACTGAAGCTTTCTTT. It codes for CASSQDGEMNTEAFF.

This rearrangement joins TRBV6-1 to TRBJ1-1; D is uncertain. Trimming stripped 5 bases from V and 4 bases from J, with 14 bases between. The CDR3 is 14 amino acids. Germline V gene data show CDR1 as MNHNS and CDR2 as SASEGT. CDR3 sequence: CASSSEGRGTEAFF. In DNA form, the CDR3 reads TGTGCCAGCAGTAGCGAAGGGAGAGGCACTGAAGCTTTCTTT.

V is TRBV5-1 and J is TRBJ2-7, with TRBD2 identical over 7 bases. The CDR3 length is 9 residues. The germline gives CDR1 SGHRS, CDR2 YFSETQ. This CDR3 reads CASSLGGGV. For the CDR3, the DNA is TGCGCCAGCAGCTTGGGGGGGGGCGTC.

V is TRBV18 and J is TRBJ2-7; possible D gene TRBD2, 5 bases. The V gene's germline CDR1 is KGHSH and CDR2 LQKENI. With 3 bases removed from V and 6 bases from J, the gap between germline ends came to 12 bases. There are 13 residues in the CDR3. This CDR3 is CASSPLLGFEQYV. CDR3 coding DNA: TGTGCCAGCTCACCCCTACTAGGGTTCGAGCAGTACGTC.

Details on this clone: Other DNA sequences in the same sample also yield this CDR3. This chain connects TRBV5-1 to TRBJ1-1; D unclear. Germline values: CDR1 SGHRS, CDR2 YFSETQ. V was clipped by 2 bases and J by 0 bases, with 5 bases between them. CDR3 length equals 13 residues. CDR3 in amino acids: CASSFGLNTEAFF. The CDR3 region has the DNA TGCGCCAGCAGCTTTGGCTTGAACACTGAAGCTTTCTTT.

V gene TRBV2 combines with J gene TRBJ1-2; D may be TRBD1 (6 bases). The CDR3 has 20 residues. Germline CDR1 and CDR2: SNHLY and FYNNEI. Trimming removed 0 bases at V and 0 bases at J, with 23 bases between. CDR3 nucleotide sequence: TGTGCCAGCAGTGAAGCTAAGAGGCCTCAGAGGACAGCCACTAACTATGGCTACACCTTC. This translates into CASSEAKRPQRTATNYGYTF.

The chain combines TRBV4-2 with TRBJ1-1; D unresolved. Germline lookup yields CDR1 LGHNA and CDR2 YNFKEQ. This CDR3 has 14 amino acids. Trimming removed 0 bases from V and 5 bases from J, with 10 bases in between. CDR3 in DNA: TGTGCCAGCAGCCAAGATCCAGGTGAGACTGAAGCTTTCTTT. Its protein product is CASSQDPGETEAFF.